These 4 T cell receptor beta chains were all obtained from the same sample, sequenced in a study of blood T cell repertoires in COVID-19. Repertoires were generated with immunoSEQ multiplex PCR, while TCRdb's copy carries only in-frame clones and drops some. This repertoire shows fewer than 200,000 clones, less than 90% found once; its top ten account for 0.95% to 1.5%. The sample taken for sequencing was PBMCs or T cells enriched from blood (not recorded which). Receptors originate from a human donor with acute COVID-19. The donor label of this sample is uncertain.

The chain employs TRBV2 and TRBJ2-5; TRBD2 aligns across 13 bases. The germline V gene has CDR1 SNHLY and CDR2 FYNNEI. The J segment lost 5 bases and the V segment lost 6 bases, leaving 9 bases of the junction unmatched. The CDR3 loop spans 16 amino acids. As DNA, the CDR3 is TGTGCCAGCAGGAAAACTAGCGGGGGGGCTCGGGAGACCCAGTACTTC. Residues: CASRKTSGGARETQYF.

This chain uses TRBV24-1 with TRBJ2-3; 7 nucleotides agree with TRBD1. With V trimmed by 4 bases and J by 0 bases, 9 bases remained unmatched. The CDR3 loop spans 17 amino acids. Germline-derived CDR1 and CDR2 are KGHDR and SFDVKD. The CDR3 region is CATSDRDSPSSTDTQYF. The CDR3 nucleotides are TGTGCCACCAGTGACCGGGACAGCCCGAGTAGCACAGATACGCAGTATTTT.

This clone appeared a single time. The J gene is TRBJ2-7, the V gene TRBV29-1, with TRBD2 identical over 9 bases. CDR1 SQVTM and CDR2 ANQGSEA come from the germline V gene. This CDR3 is built from 13 residues. The trim removed 6 bases at V and 0 bases at J, leaving 3 bases unmatched. CDR3 residues: CSVNSGGSYEQYF. The CDR3 nucleotides read TGCAGCGTGAATAGCGGGGGCTCCTACGAGCAGTACTTC.

The chain employs TRBV15 and TRBJ2-7; D is uncertain. The germline gives CDR1 LNHNV, CDR2 YYDKDF (reference sequence). Trimming cost V 0 bases and J 8 bases, with 8 bases left between them. The CDR3 consists of 12 residues. The CDR3 DNA follows: TGTGCCACCAGCAGAGATCAGGTTCAGCAGTACTTC. Its translation is CATSRDQVQQYF.